This TCR beta chain originates from a study of T-cell reconstitution after alpha-beta-depleted transplantation in children. Findings and limits, study-wide: Two months or so post-transplant, alpha-beta T cells reportedly derived from several hundred expanded graft clones. A year had passed since transplant, and T-cell counts and diversity by then came mostly from newly produced T cells.

Molecular barcoding with unique molecular identifiers was used for the TCRbeta library. TCRdb re-derived calls from the PCR reads in MiXCR, one entry per CDR3 protein. The table shows 250,000 to 300,000 distinct CDR3 sequences, with almost 8% occurring only once. There are 13 residues in the CDR3. Germline values: CDR1 DFQATT, CDR2 SNEGSKA (reference sequence). The ends were cut back, 2 bases at V and 8 bases at J, with 15 bases in the middle. This clonotype appeared many times. Its antigen is currently unknown. The V and J genes are TRBV20-1 and TRBJ1-2, with no clear D. The source is a female patient aged 2 to 10 who had a stem cell transplant for Fanconi anemia, so the T cells may come from the graft donor. Sequencing used peripheral blood, obtained 360 days after TCRalphabeta/CD19-depleted stem cell transplant. The DNA of the CDR3 is TGCAGTGCTAGAAGGGTTTTGTTCTCCGGCTACACCTTC. Protein product: CSARRVLFSGYTF.